This T cell receptor (beta chain) comes out of a study of OX40 agonist ivuxolimab in advanced cancers. Looked up from germline, CDR1 is GTSNPN and CDR2 is SVGIG (reference sequence). The trim removed 3 bases at V and 7 bases at J, leaving 11 bases unmatched. The CDR3 is made up of 14 amino acids. TCRdb keeps only in-frame clones here, not all; method: immunoSEQ multiplex PCR. The table records about 59,000 clones, 80% to 90% of them present only once. This clonotype was obtained from an adult with an advanced solid tumor such as melanoma, head and neck, liver or kidney cancer. The chain recombines TRBV30 with TRBJ1-1; 7 positions match TRBD1. Here the sequenced sample was CD4+ or CD8+ T cells sorted from blood, taken in a trial of the OX40 agonist ivuxolimab. CDR3 nucleotide sequence: TGTGCCTGGAGATTCAGGGGGAAGCTGAGTGAAGCTTTCTTT. Translated, it gives CAWRFRGKLSEAFF.